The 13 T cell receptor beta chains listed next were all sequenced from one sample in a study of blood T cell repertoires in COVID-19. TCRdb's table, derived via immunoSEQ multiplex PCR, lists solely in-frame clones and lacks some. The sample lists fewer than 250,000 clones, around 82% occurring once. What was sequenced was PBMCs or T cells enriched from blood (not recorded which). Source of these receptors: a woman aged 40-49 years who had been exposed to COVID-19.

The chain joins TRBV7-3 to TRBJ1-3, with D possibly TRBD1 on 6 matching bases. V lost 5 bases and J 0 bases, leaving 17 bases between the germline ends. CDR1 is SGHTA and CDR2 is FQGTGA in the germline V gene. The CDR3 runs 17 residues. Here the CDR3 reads CASSLGRGVNSGNTIYF. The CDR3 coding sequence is TGTGCCAGCAGCCTAGGGAGGGGGGTAAACTCTGGAAACACCATATATTTT.

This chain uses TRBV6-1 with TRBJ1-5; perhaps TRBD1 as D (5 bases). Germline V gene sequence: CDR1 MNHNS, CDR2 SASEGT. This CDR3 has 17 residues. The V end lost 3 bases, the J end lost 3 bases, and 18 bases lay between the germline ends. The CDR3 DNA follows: TGTGCCAGCAGTGAGCCAGGGTGGGGAGGTGCCAATCAGCCCCAGCATTTT. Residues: CASSEPGWGGANQPQHF.

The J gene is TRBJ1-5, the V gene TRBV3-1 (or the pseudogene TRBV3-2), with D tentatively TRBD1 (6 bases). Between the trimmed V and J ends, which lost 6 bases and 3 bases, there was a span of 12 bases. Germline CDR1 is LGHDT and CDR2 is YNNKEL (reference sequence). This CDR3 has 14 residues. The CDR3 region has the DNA TGTGCCAGCAGAATGGACAGCCTCAATCAGCCCCAGCATTTT. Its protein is CASRMDSLNQPQHF.

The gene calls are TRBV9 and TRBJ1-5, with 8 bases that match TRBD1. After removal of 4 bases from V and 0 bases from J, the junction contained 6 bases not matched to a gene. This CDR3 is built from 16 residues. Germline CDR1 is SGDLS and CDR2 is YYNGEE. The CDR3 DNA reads TGTGCCAGCAGCCGAGGACAGGGTGGTAGCAATCAGCCCCAGCATTTT. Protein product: CASSRGQGGSNQPQHF.

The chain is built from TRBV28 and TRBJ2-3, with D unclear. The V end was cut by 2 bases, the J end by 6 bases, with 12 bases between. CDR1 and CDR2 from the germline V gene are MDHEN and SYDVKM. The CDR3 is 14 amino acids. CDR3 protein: CASSLENFKDTQYF. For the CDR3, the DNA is TGTGCCAGCAGTTTAGAGAATTTTAAGGATACGCAGTATTTT.

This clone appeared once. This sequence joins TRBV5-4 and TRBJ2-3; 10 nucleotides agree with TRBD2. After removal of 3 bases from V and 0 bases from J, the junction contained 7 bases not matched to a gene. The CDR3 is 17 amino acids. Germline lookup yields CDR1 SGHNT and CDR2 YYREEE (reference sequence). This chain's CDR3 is CASSSPAGGPSTDTQYF. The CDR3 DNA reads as TGTGCCAGCAGCTCTCCAGCGGGGGGGCCAAGCACAGATACGCAGTATTTT. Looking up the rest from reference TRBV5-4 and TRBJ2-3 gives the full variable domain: ETGVTQSPTHLIKTRGQQVTLRCSSQSGHNTVSWYQQALGQGPQFIFQYYREEENGRGNFPPRFSGLQFPNYSSELNVNALELDDSALYLCASSSPAGGPSTDTQYFGPGTRLTVL.

The CDR3 nucleotides read TGTGCCAGCAGCCCACGACACGTGAACACTGAAGCTTTCTTT. It yields the protein CASSPRHVNTEAFF. The rearrangement links TRBV3-1 (or the pseudogene TRBV3-2) to TRBJ1-1, with D hard to call. The germline V gene encodes CDR1 LGHDT and CDR2 YNNKEL (reference sequence). The CDR3 consists of 14 residues. V lost 4 bases, J lost 0 bases, and 9 bases lay in between.

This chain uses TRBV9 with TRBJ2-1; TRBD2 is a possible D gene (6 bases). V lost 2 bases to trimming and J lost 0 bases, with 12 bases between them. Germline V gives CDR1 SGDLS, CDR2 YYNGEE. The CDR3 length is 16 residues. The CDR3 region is CASSVGRSGSYNEQFF. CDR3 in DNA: TGTGCCAGCAGCGTTGGACGTAGCGGCTCCTACAATGAGCAGTTCTTC. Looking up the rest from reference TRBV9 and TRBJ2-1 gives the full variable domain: DSGVTQTPKHLITATGQRVTLRCSPRSGDLSVYWYQQSLDQGLQFLIQYYNGEERAKGNILERFSAQQFPDLHSELNLSSLELGDSALYFCASSVGRSGSYNEQFFGPGTRLTVL.

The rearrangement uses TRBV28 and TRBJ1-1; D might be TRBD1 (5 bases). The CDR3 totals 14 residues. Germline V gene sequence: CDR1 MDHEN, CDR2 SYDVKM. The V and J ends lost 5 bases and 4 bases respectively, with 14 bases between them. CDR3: CASSRVRRGTEAFF. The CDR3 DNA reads TGTGCCAGCAGTCGCGTTCGGAGGGGCACTGAAGCTTTCTTT. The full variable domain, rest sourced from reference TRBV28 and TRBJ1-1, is DVKVTQSSRYLVKRTGEKVFLECVQDMDHENMFWYRQDPGLGLRLIYFSYDVKMKEKGDIPEGYSVSREKKERFSLILESASTNQTSMYLCASSRVRRGTEAFFGQGTRLTVV.

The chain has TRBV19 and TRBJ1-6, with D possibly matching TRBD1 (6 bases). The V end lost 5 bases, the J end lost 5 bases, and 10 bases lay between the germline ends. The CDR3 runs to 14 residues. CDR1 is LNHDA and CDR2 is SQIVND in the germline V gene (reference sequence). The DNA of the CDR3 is TGTGCCAGTAGTTTGGGGGCCGATAATTCACCCCTCCACTTT. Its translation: CASSLGADNSPLHF.

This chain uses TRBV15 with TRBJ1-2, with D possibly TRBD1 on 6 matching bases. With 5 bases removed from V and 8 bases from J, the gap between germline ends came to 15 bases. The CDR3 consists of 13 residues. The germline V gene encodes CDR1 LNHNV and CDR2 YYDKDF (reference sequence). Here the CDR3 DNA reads TGTGCCACCAGCCAACGAGGGGGTGAAGGCTACACCTTC. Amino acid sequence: CATSQRGGEGYTF.

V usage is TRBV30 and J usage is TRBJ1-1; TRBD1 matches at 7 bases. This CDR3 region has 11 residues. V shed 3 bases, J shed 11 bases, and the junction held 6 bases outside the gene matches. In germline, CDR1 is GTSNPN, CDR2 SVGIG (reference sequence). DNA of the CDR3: TGTGCCTGGAGGGAGACAGGGAGCGCTTTCTTT. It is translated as CAWRETGSAFF.

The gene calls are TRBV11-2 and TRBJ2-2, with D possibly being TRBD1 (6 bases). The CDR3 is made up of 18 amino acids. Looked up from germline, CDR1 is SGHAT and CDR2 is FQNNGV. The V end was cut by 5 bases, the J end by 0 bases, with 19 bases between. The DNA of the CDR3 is TGTGCCAGCAGCCGTTCCTGGGGGCAGGGCTCGAACACCGGGGAGCTGTTTTTT. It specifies CASSRSWGQGSNTGELFF.